This TCR beta chain originates from a study of blood T cell repertoires in COVID-19. V was cut by 7 bases and J by 3 bases, with 16 bases left in between. Germline CDR1 LNHDA, CDR2 SQIVND (reference sequence). The length of the CDR3 is 15 residues. This clone occurred a few times. Sequencing used immunoSEQ multiplex PCR; TCRdb keeps in-frame clones, though not all of them. In the table there are 100,000 or so clones, 80% to 90% of which are singletons. This TCR was sampled from a woman between 70 and 85 years old with acute or convalescent COVID-19. The chain recombines TRBV19 with TRBJ1-5; D is perhaps TRBD1 (5 bases). The sample was peripheral blood. The CDR3: CASTREGAINQPQHF. DNA of the CDR3: TGTGCCAGTACCAGAGAAGGGGCGATCAATCAGCCCCAGCATTTT.